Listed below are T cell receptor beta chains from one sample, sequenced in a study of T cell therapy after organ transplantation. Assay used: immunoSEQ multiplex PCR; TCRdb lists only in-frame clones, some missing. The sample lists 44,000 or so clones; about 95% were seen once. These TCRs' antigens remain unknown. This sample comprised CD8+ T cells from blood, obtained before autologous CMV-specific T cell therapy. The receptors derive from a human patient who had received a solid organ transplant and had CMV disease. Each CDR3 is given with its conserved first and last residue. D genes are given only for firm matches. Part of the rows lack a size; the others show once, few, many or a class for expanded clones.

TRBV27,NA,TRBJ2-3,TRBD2,TGTGCCAGCAGAGTTAGCGGGAGTGGAACAGATACGCAGTATTTT,CASRVSGSGTDTQYF
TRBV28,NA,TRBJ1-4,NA,TGTGCCAGCAGGACCCTGGGGGCTCCTAATGAAAAACTGTTTTTT,CASRTLGAPNEKLFF
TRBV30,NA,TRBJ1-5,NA,TGTGCCTGGAGTGTAAACTTGGATCAGCCCCAGCATTTT,CAWSVNLDQPQHF
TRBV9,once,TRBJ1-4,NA,TGTGCCAGCTCGGGGGACGGTGAAAAACTGTTTTTT,CASSGDGEKLFF
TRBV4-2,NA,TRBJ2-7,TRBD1,TGTGCCAGCAGCCAAGATGACGGACAGGGGGGTCACGAGCAGTACTTC,CASSQDDGQGGHEQYF
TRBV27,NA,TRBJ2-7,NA,TGTGCCAGCAGTTTATCGTTGCACGCTCCGGGTGAGCAGTACTTC,CASSLSLHAPGEQYF
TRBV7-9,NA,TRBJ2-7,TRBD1,TGTGCCAGCAGCTTCCGGGACAGGGATTTGTACGAGCAGTACTTC,CASSFRDRDLYEQYF
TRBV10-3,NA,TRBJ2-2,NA,TGTGCCATCAGTGGATCCGGGGAGCTGTTTTTT,CAISGSGELFF
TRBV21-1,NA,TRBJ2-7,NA,TGTGCCAGCCCCCCCGGGTTGGGGACCAGCGAGCAGTACTTC,CASPPGLGTSEQYF
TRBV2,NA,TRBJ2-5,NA,TGTGCCAGCAGTGCTAATTCAGGGTCTGGAGAGACCCAGTACTTC,CASSANSGSGETQYF
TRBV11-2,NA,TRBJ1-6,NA,TGTGCCAGCAGTTATACAGGAGGCTCCTATAATTCACCCCTCCACTTT,CASSYTGGSYNSPLHF
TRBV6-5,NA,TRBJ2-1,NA,TGTGCCAGCAGTTACCGGTTGGGTGAGCAGTTCTTC,CASSYRLGEQFF
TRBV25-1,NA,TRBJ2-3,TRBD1,TGTGCCAGCAGCTCTGAGGGACAGAGCACAGATACGCAGTATTTT,CASSSEGQSTDTQYF
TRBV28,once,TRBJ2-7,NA,TGTGCCAGCAGTTTGGGGGCCGATGACGAGCAGTACTTC,CASSLGADDEQYF
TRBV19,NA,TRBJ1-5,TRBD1,TGTGCCAGTAGTTACCTGACAGGGACTAGCAATCAGCCCCAGCATTTT,CASSYLTGTSNQPQHF
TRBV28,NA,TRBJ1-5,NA,TGTGCCAGCAGTTCCACTAGGACAGTTGAAAGCAATCAGCCCCAGCATTTT,CASSSTRTVESNQPQHF
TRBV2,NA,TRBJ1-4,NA,TGTGCCAGCAGTGAAGTGGGTTCCCTTGGAAGTAATAATGAAAAACTGTTTTTT,CASSEVGSLGSNNEKLFF
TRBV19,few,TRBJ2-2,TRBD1,TGTGCCAGTAGTACCGGGACAGGGATGGGCGGGGAGCTGTTTTTT,CASSTGTGMGGELFF
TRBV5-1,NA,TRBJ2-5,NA,TGCGCCAGCAGCTTGGTCGGGACCAAAGAGACCCAGTACTTC,CASSLVGTKETQYF
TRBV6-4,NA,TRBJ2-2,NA,TGTGCCAGCAGTGAAGGGACCGGGGAGCTGTTTTTT,CASSEGTGELFF
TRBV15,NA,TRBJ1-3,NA,TGTGCCACCACCGGTGGACGGGAGGGAAACACCATATATTTT,CATTGGREGNTIYF
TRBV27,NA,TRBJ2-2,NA,TGTGCCACGAACCAGGGAACCGGGGAGCTGTTTTTT,CATNQGTGELFF
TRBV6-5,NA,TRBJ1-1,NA,TGTGCCAGCAGTTACTCGGAGGCAGGCACTGAAGCTTTCTTT,CASSYSEAGTEAFF
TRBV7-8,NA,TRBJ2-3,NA,TGTGCCAGCAGCTTGGGGCTACACAGCACAGATACGCAGTATTTT,CASSLGLHSTDTQYF
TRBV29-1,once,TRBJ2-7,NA,TGCAGCGTCGTGGACAGCTTCTACGAGCAGTACTTC,CSVVDSFYEQYF
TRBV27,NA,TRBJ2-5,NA,TGTGCCAGCAGTTTATACCCCAGAGAGACCCAGTACTTC,CASSLYPRETQYF
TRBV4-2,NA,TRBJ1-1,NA,TGTGCCAGCAGCCCAACGAGGTCCGAGAACACTGAAGCTTTCTTT,CASSPTRSENTEAFF
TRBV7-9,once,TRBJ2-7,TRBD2,TGTGCCGGCACCGGGACTAGCGGGGGGGTCTCCTACGAGCAGTACTTC,CAGTGTSGGVSYEQYF
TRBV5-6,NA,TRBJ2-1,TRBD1,TGTGCCAGCAGCACGGGACAGAAAGTTAACAATGAGCAGTTCTTC,CASSTGQKVNNEQFF
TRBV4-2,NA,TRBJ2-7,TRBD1,TGTGCCAGCAGCCAAGATTGGTCGACAGGGTCCTACGAGCAGTACTTC,CASSQDWSTGSYEQYF
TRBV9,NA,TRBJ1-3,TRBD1,TGTGCCAGTCAGGGGGCAGGAGGAAACACCATATATTTT,CASQGAGGNTIYF
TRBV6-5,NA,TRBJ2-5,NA,TGTGCCAGCAGTTACTCCGGGCAGCAAGAGACCCAGTACTTC,CASSYSGQQETQYF
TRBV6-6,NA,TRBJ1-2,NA,TGTGCCAGCAGCCACGGAGGCAGTAACTATGGCTACACCTTC,CASSHGGSNYGYTF
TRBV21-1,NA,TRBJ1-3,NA,TGTGCCAGCAGCAAAGGCTCGGCAGTCCACCATGGGGCTGGAAACACCATATATTTT,CASSKGSAVHHGAGNTIYF
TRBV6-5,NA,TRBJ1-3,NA,TGTGCCAGCAGTCCCTCAGAGGGAAACACCATATATTTT,CASSPSEGNTIYF
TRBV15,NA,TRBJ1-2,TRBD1,TGTGCCACCAGCAGAGAAGACGACAGGGTGGATGGCTACACCTTC,CATSREDDRVDGYTF
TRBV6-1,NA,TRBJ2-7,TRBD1,TGTGCCAGCAGTGAAGCGTTTTGGAGCCGGGACAGCAGCTCCTACGAGCAGTACTTC,CASSEAFWSRDSSSYEQYF
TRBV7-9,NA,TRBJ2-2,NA,TGTGCCAGCAGCTTAATACAGAACACCGGGGAGCTGTTTTTT,CASSLIQNTGELFF
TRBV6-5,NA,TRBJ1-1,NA,TGTGCCAGCAGTACATACAGAGAGGGGGGCACTGAAGCTTTCTTT,CASSTYREGGTEAFF
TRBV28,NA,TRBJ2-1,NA,TGTGCCAGCCTTACCGGGACCCCCTCCCGTGAGCAGTTCTTC,CASLTGTPSREQFF
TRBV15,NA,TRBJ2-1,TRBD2,TGTGCCACCAGCAGAGTTAGCGGGGGCGGATACAATGAGCAGTTCTTC,CATSRVSGGGYNEQFF
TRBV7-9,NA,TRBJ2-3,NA,TGTGCCAGCAGCTTCGCGGGAGATACGCAGTATTTT,CASSFAGDTQYF
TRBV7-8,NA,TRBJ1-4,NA,TGTGCCAGCAGCTTAGGGGCCAGGATTAATGAAAAACTGTTTTTT,CASSLGARINEKLFF
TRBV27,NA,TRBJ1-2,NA,TGTGCCAGCAGTTTTGTTCGGGCGCCGGGGGACTATGGCTACACCTTC,CASSFVRAPGDYGYTF
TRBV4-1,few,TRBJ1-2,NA,TGCGCCAGCAGCCAACATATGGACGGGACCTATGGCTACACCTTC,CASSQHMDGTYGYTF
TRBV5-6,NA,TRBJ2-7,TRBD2,TGTGCCAGCAGCCAGGGGGCTAGCGGGAGCTACGAGCAGTACTTC,CASSQGASGSYEQYF
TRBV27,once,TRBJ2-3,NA,TGTGCCAGCATGGAGGGACGCCGCACAGATACGCAGTATTTT,CASMEGRRTDTQYF
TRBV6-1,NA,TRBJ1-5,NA,TGTGCCAGCAGGCCCGCCCGGGACAAGCCCCAGCATTTT,CASRPARDKPQHF